The TCR beta chain under discussion was sequenced for a study of neurological immune-mediated disorders (dated by TCRdb to about 2019). Describing the broader study: Among the 34 multiple sclerosis patients, relapsing-remitting MS was present in roughly 30 and secondary progressive MS was present in 3. Of the approximately 70 subjects in the cohort, approximately 15 were HAM/TSP patients, some 34 were multiple sclerosis patients, and about 20 were healthy controls. The 95 to 110 TCR-beta libraries covered PBMC samples along with longitudinal samples, technical triplicates, and paired sorted CD4+ and CD8+ T-cell subsets. Peripheral blood TCR-beta repertoires from patients with HTLV-I-associated myelopathy (HAM/TSP), patients with multiple sclerosis, and healthy controls were compared in the study using UMI-based sequencing.

For the unsorted PBMC libraries, 2 million PBMCs were stored in RNAlater at -80 degrees C until RNA extraction and were used to generate the libraries. The multiple sclerosis patients were enrolled in a US clinical protocol that evaluated disease progression with magnetic resonance imaging. PBMCs were separated from peripheral blood using Ficoll-Hypaque density gradient centrifugation and then cryopreserved in liquid nitrogen. Broader findings and caveats from the paper: Phylogenetic analysis grouped repertoires from 18 of 34 MS patients into a cluster of related CDR3 sequences, suggesting a possible repertoire-level signature. No clinical or MRI features were associated with the MS cluster, and the authors said that larger cohorts are needed. Across subjects, expanded clones never shared an identical CDR3 amino acid sequence, which suggests that the TCR-beta repertoires in every group were private. TCR clonal expansion was highest in HAM/TSP patients and lowest in MS patients, with MS patients falling below even healthy controls.

This clonotype was counted ten times or more. There is no known antigen for this receptor. No base qualities exist here, and no much larger clone lies one base off it. To synthesize cDNA, template-switch 5'RACE was performed with a primer carrying a 10-nucleotide random unique molecular identifier so that each TCR transcript was tagged. Every sequencing run yielded over 160 million TCR-beta sequences covering 15-18 subjects. The RNeasy kit was used for extraction of total RNA. Using the KAPA Real-time Library Amplification kit, TCR-beta VDJ regions were amplified with primers for the TCR constant region and the 5'RACE anchor. A first PCR added sample indexes and Illumina adaptors, and a second PCR then raised library yield. After purification with Ampure beads, the TCR product of roughly 650 bp was size-selected on a 2% E-gel SizeSelection system. Before pooling, library quality was assessed on a Bioanalyzer, concentration was determined with Qubit, and library quantification was performed with the Kapa Library Quantification kit. An Illumina HiSeq 2500 sequenced the libraries paired-end 2 x 150 bp. To increase sequence diversity, roughly 24-32% phiX was spiked into each library pool. Per the source publication's procedure: Quality-filtered reads were processed with the UMI-based MiGEC pipeline, and over 90% of raw TCR sequences were removed by the MiGEC pipeline during error correction. VDJ genes were aligned to IMGT germline references, and each clonotype was defined by a unique CDR3 amino acid sequence together with V-J genes. Clonal expansion, Shannon diversity, and CDR3 relatedness (CalcPairwiseDistances, ClusterSamples) were evaluated with VDJtools, and phylogenetic trees were built with CLCbio workbench. Expanded clones were defined as having at least 8 unique UMIs, based on coefficient-of-variation modelling across technical triplicates. Clones were called with MiXCR by TCRdb after fastp trimmed the public reads at Q25, and only in-frame beta chains were retained. Identical CDR3 protein sequences are pooled into one entry, listed with their most common genes and DNA. The authors' filters were not applied to this entry. Present in this sample are around 50,000 distinct CDR3 sequences, approximately 3.9% of which were seen just once. The ten largest make up about 6.7% of the sample.

CDR1 and CDR2, looked up from the germline V gene, are SGHTA and FQGNSA. Including the terminal cysteine and phenylalanine, the CDR3 comprises 13 residues. Just the 39-base CDR3 DNA is kept, in frame starting at base 1. V is clipped by 1 base and J by 3 bases, and the sequence between their germline boundaries is 7 bases long. The sequenced material came from PBMCs. This TCR came from a man in his sixties with multiple sclerosis. The chain joins TRBV7-2 to TRBJ2-7; the D gene is not confidently resolved. At the DNA level, the sequence is TGTGCCAGCAGCTTAGGCTCTATCTACGAGCAGTACTTC. Translated, this gives CASSLGSIYEQYF. When the CDR3 is completed using the reference TRBV7-2 and TRBJ2-7 genes on either side, the full variable domain is GAGVSQSPSNKVTEKGKDVELRCDPISGHTALYWYRQSLGQGLEFLIYFQGNSAPDKSGLPSDRFSAERTGGSVSTLTIQRTQQEDSAVYLCASSLGSIYEQYFGPGTRLTVT.